Listed below are T cell receptor beta chains from one sample, sequenced in a study of blood T cell repertoires in COVID-19. Clones were read by immunoSEQ multiplex PCR, and TCRdb kept only the in-frame ones, dropping some. The profile shows roughly 130,000 clones, approximately 80% of them singletons. Sequenced material: peripheral blood. These TCRs come from a woman aged 60 to 75 with acute or convalescent COVID-19. The CDR3 runs from the conserved cysteine through the conserved F or W.

v_call: TRBV2; cdr3_aa: CASTRSGNTIYF
v_call: TRBV30; cdr3_aa: CAWSVLRGGELFF
v_call: TRBV6-5; cdr3_aa: CASSSGTVNTEAFF
v_call: TRBV6-5; cdr3_aa: CASSHTSPWETQYF
v_call: TRBV4-2; cdr3_aa: CASSQVGQANTGELFF
v_call: TRBV19; cdr3_aa: CASSMTSGGAYTHTDTQYF
v_call: TRBV2; cdr3_aa: CASSGGQNYGYTF
v_call: TRBV10-2; cdr3_aa: CASSGSGGTLTQYF
v_call: TRBV14; cdr3_aa: CASSQVAGASGNTIYF
v_call: TRBV7-9; cdr3_aa: CAIFKTTSGNTIYF
v_call: TRBV27; cdr3_aa: CASKAGQGYNEQFF
v_call: TRBV11-2; cdr3_aa: CASSFGQGGFEAFF
v_call: TRBV29-1; cdr3_aa: CSVRIGYEKLFF
v_call: TRBV5-6; cdr3_aa: CASSLQGDTEAFF
v_call: TRBV30; cdr3_aa: CAWSLTGTGYTF
v_call: TRBV5-5; cdr3_aa: CASSLASQETQYF
v_call: TRBV28; cdr3_aa: CASSIPRTANAKQYF
v_call: TRBV7-9; cdr3_aa: CASSIQRNTEAFF
v_call: TRBV7-9; cdr3_aa: CASSPTSYEQYF
v_call: TRBV12-3/TRBV12-4; cdr3_aa: CASSFRINQPQHF